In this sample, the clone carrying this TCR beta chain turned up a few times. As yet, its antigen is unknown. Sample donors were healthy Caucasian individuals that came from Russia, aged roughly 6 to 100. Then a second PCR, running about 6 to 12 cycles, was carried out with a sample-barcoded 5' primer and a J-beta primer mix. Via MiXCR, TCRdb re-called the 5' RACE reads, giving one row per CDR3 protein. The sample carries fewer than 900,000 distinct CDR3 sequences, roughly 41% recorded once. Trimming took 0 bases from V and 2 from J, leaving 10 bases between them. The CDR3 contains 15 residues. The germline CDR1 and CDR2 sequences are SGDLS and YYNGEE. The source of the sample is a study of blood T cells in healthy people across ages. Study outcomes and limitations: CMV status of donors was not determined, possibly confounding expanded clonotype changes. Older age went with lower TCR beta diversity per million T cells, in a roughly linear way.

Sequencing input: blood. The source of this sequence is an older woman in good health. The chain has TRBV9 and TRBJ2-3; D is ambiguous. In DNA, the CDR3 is TGTGCCAGCAGCGTAGGTCAGGACCACACAGATACGCAGTATTTT. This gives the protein CASSVGQDHTDTQYF.